This TCR beta chain was sequenced in a study of neoadjuvant anti-PD-1 for oral cavity cancer. Turning to the study itself: Before surgery, most patients got three to four biweekly 3 mg/kg nivolumab doses. Patients without progression got a fourth dose around day 43.

Using immunoSEQ multiplex PCR, the repertoire was profiled, and TCRdb retains in-frame clones only, with some absent. The sample has approximately 67,000 clones, about four fifths seen once; the top ten hold approximately 3.6%. Patients were newly diagnosed with stage II-IVA oral cavity squamous cell carcinoma without prior systemic or radiation treatment. In germline, CDR1 is MGHRA, CDR2 YSYEKL. V lost 0 bases to trimming and J lost 5 bases, with 10 bases between them. The CDR3 is made up of 15 amino acids. Here the sequenced sample was PBMCs, taken before nivolumab (anti-PD-1) treatment. J is TRBJ1-4 and V is TRBV4-1; no clear D. The source is a person aged 35-79 years with oral cavity squamous cell carcinoma. The CDR3 DNA reads TGCGCCAGCAGCCAAGAGGGAGGAGGGAATGAAAAACTGTTTTTT. This gives the protein CASSQEGGGNEKLFF.